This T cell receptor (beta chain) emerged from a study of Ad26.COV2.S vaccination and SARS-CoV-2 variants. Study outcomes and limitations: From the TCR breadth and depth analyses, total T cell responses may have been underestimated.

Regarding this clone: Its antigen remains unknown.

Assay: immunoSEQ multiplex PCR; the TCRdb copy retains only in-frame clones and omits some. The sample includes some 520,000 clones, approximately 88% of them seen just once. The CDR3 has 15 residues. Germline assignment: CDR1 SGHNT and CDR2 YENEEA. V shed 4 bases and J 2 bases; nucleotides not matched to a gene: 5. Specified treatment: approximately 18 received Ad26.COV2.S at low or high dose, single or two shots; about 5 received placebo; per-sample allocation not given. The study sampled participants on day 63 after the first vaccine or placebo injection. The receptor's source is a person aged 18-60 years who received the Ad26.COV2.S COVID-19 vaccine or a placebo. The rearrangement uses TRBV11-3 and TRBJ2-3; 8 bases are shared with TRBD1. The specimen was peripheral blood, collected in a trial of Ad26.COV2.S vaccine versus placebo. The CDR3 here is CASSSTGGPTDTQYF. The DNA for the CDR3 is TGTGCCAGCAGCTCAACAGGGGGGCCCACAGATACGCAGTATTTT.